The 21 T cell receptor beta chains in this list originate from one sample, sequenced in a study of blood T cell repertoires in COVID-19. TCRdb keeps only in-frame clones here, not all; method: immunoSEQ multiplex PCR. The sample holds 70,000 or so clones, around 75% seen once. The sequencing sample was made of peripheral blood. These receptors came from a man in his 70s with acute or convalescent COVID-19.

The chain links TRBV7-9 to TRBJ2-3; TRBD2 aligns across 8 bases. J gave up 2 bases and V 5 bases, and 12 bases lay outside the gene matches. Per the germline V gene, CDR1 is SEHNR and CDR2 is FQNEAQ (reference sequence). The CDR3 has 17 residues. CDR3 loop: CASSQWEVGLVTDTQYF. The CDR3 DNA reads as TGTGCCAGCAGCCAGTGGGAGGTGGGACTAGTCACAGATACGCAGTATTTT. Supplemented by reference TRBV7-9 and TRBJ2-3, the full variable domain reads DTGVSQNPRHKITKRGQNVTFRCDPISEHNRLYWYRQTLGQGPEFLTYFQNEAQLEKSRLLSDRFSAERPKGSFSTLEIQRTEQGDSAMYLCASSQWEVGLVTDTQYFGPGTRLTVL.

The V gene is TRBV7-6, the J gene TRBJ1-1; D possibly corresponds to TRBD1 (5 bases). V was clipped by 1 base and J by 4 bases, with 13 bases between them. CDR3 length equals 15 residues. CDR1 and CDR2 from the germline V gene are SGHVS and FNYEAQ. This chain's CDR3 is CASSLEGMVGTEAFF. The CDR3 coding sequence is TGTGCCAGCAGCTTAGAGGGGATGGTGGGCACTGAAGCTTTCTTT.

The chain has TRBV6-1 and TRBJ1-4, with 7 positions matching TRBD1. With 3 bases clipped from V and 6 bases from J, the junction kept 7 bases outside the gene matches. Germline values: CDR1 MNHNS, CDR2 SASEGT. CDR3 length: 15 amino acids. CDR3 DNA sequence: TGTGCCAGCAGTGACGCCAACAGGGGCGATGAAAAACTGTTTTTT. It specifies CASSDANRGDEKLFF.

V and J are TRBV7-8 and TRBJ1-1; D is uncertain. The V end lost 5 bases, the J end lost 5 bases, and 9 bases lay between the germline ends. From germline, CDR1 is SGHVS and CDR2 FQNEAQ. This CDR3 is built from 12 residues. This CDR3 is CASSPSLTEAFF. CDR3 DNA sequence: TGTGCCAGCAGCCCCTCCCTGACTGAAGCTTTCTTT.

This clone has just a few counts. V gene TRBV4-1 combines with J gene TRBJ2-1; D is undetermined. CDR1 is MGHRA, CDR2 YSYEKL, per germline. The V gene lost 0 bases and the J gene lost 8 bases, with 11 bases spanning the gap. The CDR3 runs to 14 residues. The DNA for the CDR3 is TGCGCCAGCAGCCAAGAAAGGTTGGCGGATGAGCAGTTCTTC. Protein: CASSQERLADEQFF.

The chain uses TRBV24-1 and TRBJ2-3; 8 bases agree with TRBD2. The germline gives CDR1 KGHDR, CDR2 SFDVKD. The trim removed 4 bases at V and 2 bases at J, leaving 7 bases unmatched. The CDR3 has 16 residues. CDR3 sequence: CATSEAGTRHTDTQYF. The CDR3 DNA reads TGTGCCACCAGTGAAGCCGGGACTAGGCACACAGATACGCAGTATTTT.

This clone appeared a single time. The rearrangement uses TRBV5-1 and TRBJ2-5; TRBD1 is a possible D gene (7 bases). V was cut by 0 bases and J by 1 base, with 13 bases left in between. This CDR3 contains 16 residues. Germline V gives CDR1 SGHRS, CDR2 YFSETQ. In DNA form, the CDR3 reads TGCGCCAGCAGCTTGGGGCCCCAGGGGGGCCAAGAGACCCAGTACTTC. It codes for CASSLGPQGGQETQYF.

This clone has more than one count but fewer than ten. The same CDR3 also results from other DNA sequences found in this sample. This sequence joins TRBV7-9 and TRBJ1-6; TRBD1 agrees at 9 bases. The CDR3 runs 15 residues. The junction had 5 bases not matched to a gene; V was cut back by 4 bases and J by 7 bases. CDR1 is SEHNR and CDR2 is FQNEAQ in the germline V gene (reference sequence). The CDR3 sequence is CASSSHGTGNSPLHF. The CDR3 DNA sequence: TGTGCCAGCAGCTCTCACGGGACAGGGAATTCACCCCTCCACTTT.

The chain employs TRBV28 and TRBJ1-1; D is undetermined. The CDR3 totals 14 residues. Looked up from germline, CDR1 is MDHEN and CDR2 is SYDVKM. The V gene lost 1 base and the J gene lost 3 bases, with 9 bases spanning the gap. CDR3 DNA sequence: TGTGCCAGCAGTTTATCGGACGGGGACACTGAAGCTTTCTTT. As protein: CASSLSDGDTEAFF.

V gene TRBV2 combines with J gene TRBJ2-1; 11 bases agree with TRBD2. The CDR3 covers 16 residues. V was clipped by 6 bases and J by 0 bases; unmatched bases: 4. Germline assignment: CDR1 SNHLY and CDR2 FYNNEI. The DNA for the CDR3 is TGTGCCAGCAGACTAGCGGGAGCTAGCTCCTACAATGAGCAGTTCTTC. It yields the protein CASRLAGASSYNEQFF.

Here the CDR3 DNA reads TGTGCCAGCAGGGGGGGGACGTACCTGGGGACCCAGTACTTC. As protein: CASRGGTYLGTQYF. The V call is TRBV6-5, the J call TRBJ2-5; 7 bases map to TRBD2. There are 14 residues in the CDR3. Trimming took 6 bases from V and 7 from J; bases not matched to a gene: 11. Germline lookup yields CDR1 MNHEY and CDR2 SVGAGI.

This rearrangement joins TRBV28 to TRBJ2-5, with 8 nucleotides matching TRBD1. The CDR3 covers 14 residues. Losses at the gene ends were 9 bases for V and 3 bases for J; bases not matched to a gene: 9. Germline values: CDR1 MDHEN, CDR2 SYDVKM. The DNA of the CDR3 is TGTGCCAGTGGGCTGGGACAGGCTAAAGAGACCCAGTACTTC. It codes for CASGLGQAKETQYF.

Only one count was recorded for this clone. The rearrangement joins TRBV7-3 to TRBJ1-3; D ambiguous. Germline-derived CDR1 and CDR2 are SGHTA and FQGTGA. V dropped 5 bases and J dropped 4 bases, with 9 bases sitting between them. The length of the CDR3 is 13 residues. The CDR3 sequence: CASSPGGGNTIYF. CDR3 bases: TGTGCCAGCAGCCCGGGTGGCGGAAACACCATATATTTT.

V usage is TRBV29-1 and J usage is TRBJ2-1, with 7 bases lining up with TRBD1. Germline V gene lookup returns CDR1 SQVTM and CDR2 ANQGSEA. This CDR3 is built from 13 residues. Trimming took 3 bases from V and 5 from J; bases not matched to a gene: 4. CDR3 sequence reads: CSVESGGHNEQFF. As DNA, the CDR3 is TGCAGCGTTGAGTCAGGGGGTCACAATGAGCAGTTCTTC.

This chain links TRBV6-2 or TRBV6-3 with TRBJ1-1, with 7 bases matching TRBD1. Germline V gene data show CDR1 as MNHEY and CDR2 as SVGEGT. The CDR3 covers 13 residues. Trimming took 5 bases from V and 5 from J; bases not matched to a gene: 5. This CDR3 is CASSRQGWTEAFF. In DNA, the CDR3 is TGTGCCAGCAGTCGACAGGGTTGGACTGAAGCTTTCTTT.

The chain has TRBV7-8 and TRBJ2-2; D perhaps matches TRBD1 (5 bases). Germline V gene data show CDR1 as SGHVS and CDR2 as FQNEAQ. The CDR3 has 17 amino acids. Trimming took off 6 bases at V and 3 bases at J, with 20 bases between the two ends. CDR3 protein: CASRGLWQGIHTGELFF. The CDR3 DNA follows: TGTGCCAGCAGGGGTCTTTGGCAGGGTATCCACACCGGGGAGCTGTTTTTT. Supplemented by reference TRBV7-8 and TRBJ2-2, the full variable domain reads GAGVSQSPRYKVAKRGQDVALRCDPISGHVSLFWYQQALGQGPEFLTYFQNEAQLDKSGLPSDRFFAERPEGSVSTLKIQRTQQEDSAVYLCASRGLWQGIHTGELFFGEGSRLTVL.

This clone was counted between two and nine times. The rearrangement uses TRBV6-5 and TRBJ2-1; possible D gene TRBD2, 5 bases. This CDR3 region has 13 residues. V lost 7 bases, J lost 1 base, and 8 bases lay in between. Germline values: CDR1 MNHEY, CDR2 SVGAGI. The CDR3 loop is CASTGLSYNEQFF. The CDR3 DNA follows: TGTGCCAGCACCGGACTGTCCTACAATGAGCAGTTCTTC.

The rearrangement uses TRBV19 and TRBJ2-1; 11 bases are shared with TRBD2. CDR1 and CDR2 from the germline V gene are LNHDA and SQIVND (reference sequence). This CDR3 contains 12 residues. V gave up 6 bases and J gave up 12 bases; unmatched junction bases: 4. CDR3 bases: TGTGCCAGTAGGGGGACTAGCGGTGTGCAGTTCTTC. Protein product: CASRGTSGVQFF.

V and J are TRBV29-1 and TRBJ2-7; D gene unclear. Germline values: CDR1 SQVTM, CDR2 ANQGSEA. V dropped 4 bases and J dropped 5 bases, with 12 bases sitting between them. This CDR3 comprises 12 residues. The CDR3 region is CSVGHGVDEQYF. DNA for the CDR3: TGCAGCGTTGGACATGGCGTGGACGAGCAGTACTTC.

V and J are TRBV7-2 and TRBJ2-2, with D maybe TRBD1 (6 bases). Trimming removed 1 base from V and 5 bases from J, with 11 bases in between. Per germline, CDR1 SGHTA and CDR2 FQGNSA. This CDR3 is 15 amino acids long. The CDR3 nucleotides are TGTGCCAGCAGCTTAGTGAAGGGGGTAACCGGGGAGCTGTTTTTT. This codes for CASSLVKGVTGELFF.

J is TRBJ2-2 and V is TRBV5-1; 7 bases agree with TRBD2. CDR1 SGHRS and CDR2 YFSETQ come from the germline V gene. Trimming took 2 bases from V and 1 from J; bases not matched to a gene: 8. This CDR3 contains 17 residues. CDR3 nucleotides: TGCGCCAGCAGCTTTGCGGGAGCGGTACAGAACACCGGGGAGCTGTTTTTT. Encoded protein: CASSFAGAVQNTGELFF.